The 18 T cell receptor beta chains presented below share a single source sample, sequenced in a study of molecular identifiers for immune sequencing clone quantification. TCRdb re-called the PCR reads with MiXCR, one entry per CDR3 protein. The sample lists approximately 63,000 distinct CDR3 sequences, about 19% seen once, with 1.4% in the top ten. Input material: naive CD8+ T cells from blood, with Jurkat cell RNA spiked in. Sample subset: FACS-sorted CD8+CD4-CCR7+CD45RA+ naive T cells. All receptors derive from a human donor in good health. Some libraries in this study had Jurkat cell RNA spiked in.

The table lists this clonotype with many counts. V usage is TRBV7-2 and J usage is TRBJ2-7, with 12 bases lining up with TRBD2. CDR1 is SGHTA, CDR2 FQGNSA, per germline. Losses at the gene ends were 5 bases for V and 7 bases for J; bases not matched to a gene: 12. The CDR3 loop spans 16 amino acids. CDR3 nucleotide sequence: TGTGCCAGCAGCGACCCAGGGACTAGCGGGCGCCTGGAGCAGTACTTC. This translates into CASSDPGTSGRLEQYF.

This clonotype was recorded a few times. In nucleotides, the CDR3 is TGTGCCAGCAGCCCCCGGACTAGCGGGTCGGAGACCCAGTACTTC. This sequence encodes CASSPRTSGSETQYF. This rearrangement joins TRBV3-1 to TRBJ2-5, with TRBD2 matching over 11 bases. Germline V CDR1 and CDR2: LGHDT, YNNKEL (reference sequence). After removal of 4 bases from V and 5 bases from J, the junction contained 6 bases not matched to a gene. This CDR3 has 15 amino acids.

There are many counts of this clonotype. The genes are TRBV27 and TRBJ2-3; TRBD1 aligns across 8 bases. This CDR3 is 16 amino acids long. J gave up 1 base and V 2 bases, and 5 bases lay outside the gene matches. Germline V lookup: CDR1 MNHEY, CDR2 SMNVEV (reference sequence). CDR3 sequence reads: CASSLVLGQGTDTQYF. The CDR3 DNA sequence: TGTGCCAGCAGTTTAGTTTTGGGACAGGGCACAGATACGCAGTATTTT.

This clonotype showed up many times. The rearrangement joins TRBV24-1 to TRBJ2-5, with D perhaps TRBD1 (5 bases). The CDR3 has 13 amino acids. V was cut by 7 bases and J by 9 bases, with 17 bases left in between. Germline CDR1 and CDR2: KGHDR and SFDVKD. This chain's CDR3 is CATRDAGQGAQYF. The CDR3 DNA sequence: TGTGCCACCAGGGACGCCGGTCAAGGGGCCCAGTACTTC.

The chain recombines TRBV12-3 or TRBV12-4 with TRBJ1-1, with D possibly matching TRBD1 (5 bases). The CDR3 runs 15 residues. Trimming pared 6 bases from V and 5 bases from J, leaving 19 bases between. CDR3 in DNA: TGTGCCAGCAGGGGACCGACCGAGGTGGGGACTGAAGCTTTCTTT. Protein product: CASRGPTEVGTEAFF.

V gene TRBV21-1 combines with J gene TRBJ2-2; TRBD2 was called by the table and not checked on the DNA. TRBV21-1 is a listed pseudogene. This CDR3 contains 19 residues. For the CDR3, the DNA is TGTGCCAGCAGCAATGCCGGCGTACTAGCGGGAGACTTAGGCGGGGAGCTGTTTTTT. Translating gives CASSNAGVLAGDLGGELFF.

This clonotype was observed many times. The chain employs TRBV11-2 and TRBJ2-2, with a weak D call TRBD2 (6 bases). CDR3 length: 17 residues. Per germline, CDR1 SGHAT and CDR2 FQNNGV. V gave up 4 bases and J gave up 3 bases, with 18 bases separating them. CDR3 DNA sequence: TGTGCCAGCAGCTCGGCCCGGGCGGGGCTGTACACCGGGGAGCTGTTTTTT. The encoded protein is CASSSARAGLYTGELFF. Supplemented by reference TRBV11-2 and TRBJ2-2, the full variable domain reads EAGVAQSPRYKIIEKRQSVAFWCNPISGHATLYWYQQILGQGPKLLIQFQNNGVVDDSQLPKDRFSAERLKGVDSTLKIQPAKLEDSAVYLCASSSARAGLYTGELFFGEGSRLTVL.

In this sample, this clonotype turned up many times. The chain has TRBV7-9 and TRBJ2-7; TRBD1 aligns across 8 bases. J lost 7 bases, V lost 4 bases, and 15 bases had no gene match. The germline gives CDR1 SEHNR, CDR2 FQNEAQ (reference sequence). The CDR3 covers 16 residues. DNA of the CDR3: TGTGCCAGCAGCTCGAATGCCAGGGGGCTCGGAAAAGAGCAGTACTTC. Protein: CASSSNARGLGKEQYF. Based on the CDR3 plus reference TRBV7-9 and TRBJ2-7, the full variable domain is DTGVSQNPRHKITKRGQNVTFRCDPISEHNRLYWYRQTLGQGPEFLTYFQNEAQLEKSRLLSDRFSAERPKGSFSTLEIQRTEQGDSAMYLCASSSNARGLGKEQYFGPGTRLTVT.

Only a few counts were recorded for this clonotype. This may arise from a read error, as a much more abundant clone is one base away. The chain has TRBV7-6 and TRBJ1-5; D possibly corresponds to TRBD1 (5 bases). The CDR3 has 15 residues. Germline lookup yields CDR1 SGHVS and CDR2 FNYEAQ. As DNA, the CDR3 is TGTGCCTGCAGCTCTAGGGGTGGGGGACTCGGGCCCCAGCATTTT. It encodes CACSSRGGGLGPQHF.

This clonotype was observed once. A much larger clone differs by one base, so this may be a read error. The chain recombines TRBV7-9 with TRBJ2-3; D is perhaps TRBD2 (6 bases). Trimming took 7 bases from V and 0 from J, leaving 14 bases between them. Germline V gives CDR1 SEHNR, CDR2 FQNEAQ (reference sequence). The CDR3 is 15 amino acids. CDR3 sequence: CASTGWRASTDTQYF. In nucleotides, the CDR3 is TGTGCCAGCACCGGCTGGAGGGCTAGCACAGATACGCAGTATTTT.

A word on this clonotype: A read error may explain this, as a much larger clone is one base away. Given the absence of the conserved phenylalanine or tryptophan at the CDR3 end, a read error is likely. The V call is TRBV20-1, the J call TRBJ1-1; the D is unclear. Germline assignment: CDR1 DFQATT and CDR2 SNEGSKA (reference sequence). The CDR3 is made up of 13 amino acids. The V end lost 0 bases, the J end lost 1 base, and 6 bases lay between the germline ends. The CDR3 loop reads CSARDRKNTEAFY. The CDR3 nucleotides read TGCAGTGCTAGAGATCGCAAGAACACTGAAGCTTTCTAT.

This clonotype was recorded many times. The V and J genes are TRBV4-1 and TRBJ2-7, with 10 bases lining up with TRBD1. This CDR3 has 14 residues. V lost 5 bases and J lost 4; bases outside the gene matches: 5. CDR1 MGHRA and CDR2 YSYEKL come from the germline V gene. CDR3 DNA: TGCGCCAGCAGCTTTCGGACAGGGGGTTACGAGCAGTACTTC. Translation gives CASSFRTGGYEQYF.

Ten or more counts support this clonotype. One end of the junction varies from germline; a read error may be responsible. The rearrangement joins TRBV6-1 to TRBJ2-1, with D tentatively TRBD2 (6 bases). Germline V gene sequence: CDR1 MNHNS, CDR2 SASEGT. This CDR3 has 11 amino acids. The CDR3 sequence is CASRTGGRGRF. The CDR3 region has the DNA TGTGCCAGCAGGACCGGGGGTAGAGGGCGGTTC.

In its sample, this clonotype was seen many times. Here the CDR3 reads CASSTAPEDTQYF. The CDR3 DNA reads TGCGCCAGCAGCACCGCACCGGAAGATACGCAGTATTTT. The chain employs TRBV5-1 and TRBJ2-3; D remains ambiguous. The length of the CDR3 is 13 residues. V lost 4 bases and J 5 bases, leaving 11 bases between the germline ends. Germline values: CDR1 SGHRS, CDR2 YFSETQ.

This clonotype was found many times. The chain employs TRBV27 and TRBJ2-5, with 8 bases matching TRBD2. The CDR3 has 15 amino acids. The ends lost 6 bases at V and 1 base at J; junction bases unmatched: 7. Germline CDR1 and CDR2: MNHEY and SMNVEV (reference sequence). The CDR3 DNA follows: TGTGCCAGCAGCTTAGGGCTAGCGGGCCAAGAGACCCAGTACTTC. Residues: CASSLGLAGQETQYF.

The rearrangement uses TRBV11-2 and TRBJ2-1; D possibly uses TRBD1 or TRBD2 (5 bases each). CDR3 size: 12 residues. V lost 5 bases and J 10 bases, leaving 12 bases between the germline ends. The germline CDR1 and CDR2 sequences are SGHAT and FQNNGV. CDR3 bases: TGTGCCAGCAGCCGAGGGGTTTGGGAGCAGTTCTTC. It codes for CASSRGVWEQFF.

Concerning this clonotype: One junction end does not reproduce the germline sequence, and a read error may be involved. This sequence joins TRBV5-8 and TRBJ1-5; 8 bases are a match to TRBD1. Germline CDR1 reads SGHTS; CDR2 reads YDEGEE. The CDR3 length is 15 residues. The CDR3 coding sequence is TGTGGCAGCAGCTTGACAGGGGTTGCAAATCAGCCCCAGCATTTT. This codes for CGSSLTGVANQPQHF.

This clonotype was seen ten or more times. This chain joins TRBV13 and TRBJ1-4; the match to TRBD1 covers 9 bases. The CDR3 extends over 20 amino acids. V gave up 5 bases and J gave up 0 bases; unmatched junction bases: 16. Germline V gene sequence: CDR1 PRHDT, CDR2 FYEKMQ (reference sequence). The CDR3 reads CASSALIGQGIDTTNEKLFF. DNA of the CDR3: TGTGCCAGCAGCGCGCTCATTGGACAGGGGATTGATACAACTAATGAAAAACTGTTTTTT.